This TCR beta chain is drawn from a study of hypomethylating agent response in myelodysplastic syndrome. Looking at the study overall: Mean age was 72.2 +/- 6.3 years; diploid cytogenetics predominated.

Concerning this clone: Its antigen is unknown.

Trimming shortened V by 5 bases and J by 5 bases, and 16 bases separated the two germline ends. The CDR3 runs 14 residues. CDR1 and CDR2 (germline): MDHEN, SYDVKM. Whole-study findings and limits: Lack of age-matching between healthy donors and MDS patients could bias comparison.

The assay was immunoSEQ multiplex PCR, and TCRdb's table has in-frame clones only and misses some. Of about 5,700 clones listed, 75% to 90% are singletons. The origin of this receptor is a human donor with myelodysplastic syndrome. The chain uses TRBV28 and TRBJ2-7; no clear D. The sequenced sample was bone marrow, obtained before or after starting hypomethylating agent treatment for myelodysplastic syndrome (not recorded which). As DNA, the CDR3 is TGTGCCAGCAGTCAGACTGTCTCGGGCGACGAGCAGTACTTC. Translated: CASSQTVSGDEQYF.